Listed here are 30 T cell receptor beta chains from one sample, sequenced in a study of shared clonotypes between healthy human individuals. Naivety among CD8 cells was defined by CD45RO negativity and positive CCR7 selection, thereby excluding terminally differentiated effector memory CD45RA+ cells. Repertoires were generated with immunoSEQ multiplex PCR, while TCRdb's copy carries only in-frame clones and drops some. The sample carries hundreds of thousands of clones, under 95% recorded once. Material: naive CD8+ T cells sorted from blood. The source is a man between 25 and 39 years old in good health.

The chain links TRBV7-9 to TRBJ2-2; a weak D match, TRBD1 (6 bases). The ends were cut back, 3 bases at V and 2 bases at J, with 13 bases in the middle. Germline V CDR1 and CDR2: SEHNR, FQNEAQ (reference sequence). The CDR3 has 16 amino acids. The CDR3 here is CASSFMDSFNTGELFF. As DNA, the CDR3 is TGTGCCAGCAGCTTCATGGACAGCTTTAACACCGGGGAGCTGTTTTTT.

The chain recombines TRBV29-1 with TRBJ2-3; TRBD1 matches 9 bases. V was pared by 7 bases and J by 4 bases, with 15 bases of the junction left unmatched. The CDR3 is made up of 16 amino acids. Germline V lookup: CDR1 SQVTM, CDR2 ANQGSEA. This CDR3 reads CSAISRDRESPDTQYF. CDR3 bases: TGCAGCGCTATTAGCCGGGACAGGGAATCCCCAGATACGCAGTATTTT.

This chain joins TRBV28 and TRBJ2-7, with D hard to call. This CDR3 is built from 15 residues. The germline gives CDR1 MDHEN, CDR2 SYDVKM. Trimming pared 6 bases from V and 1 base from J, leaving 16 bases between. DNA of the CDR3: TGTGCCAGCAGCCAACACCCGGTAGAGTCCTACGAGCAGTACTTC. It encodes CASSQHPVESYEQYF.

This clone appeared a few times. DNA of the CDR3: TGTGCCATCAGTGAGGGACTAGCTGCCGGGGAGCTGTTTTTT. Encoded protein: CAISEGLAAGELFF. The chain links TRBV10-3 to TRBJ2-2; 8 positions agree with TRBD2. Germline CDR1 is ENHRY and CDR2 is SYGVKD. The length of the CDR3 is 14 residues. V lost 2 bases and J lost 6; bases outside the gene matches: 2.

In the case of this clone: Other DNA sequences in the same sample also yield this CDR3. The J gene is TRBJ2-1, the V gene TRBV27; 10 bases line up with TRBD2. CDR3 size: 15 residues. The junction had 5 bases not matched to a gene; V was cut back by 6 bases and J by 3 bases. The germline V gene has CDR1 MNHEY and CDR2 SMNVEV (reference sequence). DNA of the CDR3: TGTGCCAGCAGCCAAGGGACTAGCGTCTACAATGAGCAGTTCTTC. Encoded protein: CASSQGTSVYNEQFF.

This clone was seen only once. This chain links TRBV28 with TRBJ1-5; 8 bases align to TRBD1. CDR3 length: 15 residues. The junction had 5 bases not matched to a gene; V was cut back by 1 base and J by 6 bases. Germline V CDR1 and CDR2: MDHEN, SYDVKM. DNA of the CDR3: TGTGCCAGCAGTTTATTAACAGGGGGAGTTCAGCCCCAGCATTTT. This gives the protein CASSLLTGGVQPQHF.

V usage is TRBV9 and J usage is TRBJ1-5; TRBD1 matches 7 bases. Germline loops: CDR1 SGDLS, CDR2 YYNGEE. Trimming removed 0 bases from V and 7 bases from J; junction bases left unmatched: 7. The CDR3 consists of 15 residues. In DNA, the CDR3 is TGTGCCAGCAGCGTAGAAGGGACAGTACTGCAGCCCCAGCATTTT. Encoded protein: CASSVEGTVLQPQHF.

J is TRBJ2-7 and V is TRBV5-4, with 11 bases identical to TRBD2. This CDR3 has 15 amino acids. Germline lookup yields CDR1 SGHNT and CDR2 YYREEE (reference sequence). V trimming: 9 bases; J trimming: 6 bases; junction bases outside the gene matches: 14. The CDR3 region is CATTRLAGTVAEQYF. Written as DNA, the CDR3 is TGTGCCACGACCAGACTAGCGGGAACCGTAGCCGAGCAGTACTTC.

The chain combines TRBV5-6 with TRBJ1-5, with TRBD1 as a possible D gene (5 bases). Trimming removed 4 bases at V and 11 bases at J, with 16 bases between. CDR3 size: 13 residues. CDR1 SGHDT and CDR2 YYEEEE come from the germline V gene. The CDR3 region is CASSPFLGDSQHF. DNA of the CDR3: TGTGCCAGCAGCCCCTTTTTGGGGGATTCCCAGCATTTT.

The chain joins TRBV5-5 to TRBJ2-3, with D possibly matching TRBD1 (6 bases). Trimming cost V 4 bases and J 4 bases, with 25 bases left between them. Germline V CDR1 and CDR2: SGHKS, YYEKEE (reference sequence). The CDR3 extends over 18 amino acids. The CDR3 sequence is CASSPKLFTGSRADTQYF. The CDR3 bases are TGTGCCAGCAGCCCCAAACTATTTACAGGGTCCAGGGCAGATACGCAGTATTTT.

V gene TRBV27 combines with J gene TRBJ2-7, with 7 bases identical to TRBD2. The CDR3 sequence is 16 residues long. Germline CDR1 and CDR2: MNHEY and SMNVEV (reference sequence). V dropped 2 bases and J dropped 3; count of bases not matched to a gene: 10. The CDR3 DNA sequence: TGTGCCAGCAGTTTACTAGCGGCCGACCGGCTCTACGAGCAGTACTTC. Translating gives CASSLLAADRLYEQYF.

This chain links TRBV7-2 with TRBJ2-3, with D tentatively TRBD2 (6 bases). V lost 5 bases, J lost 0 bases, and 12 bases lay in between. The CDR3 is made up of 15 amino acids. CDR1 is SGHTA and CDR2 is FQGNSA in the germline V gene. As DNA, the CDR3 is TGTGCCAGCAGCCTTCGGGAGAGGAGCACAGATACGCAGTATTTT. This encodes CASSLRERSTDTQYF. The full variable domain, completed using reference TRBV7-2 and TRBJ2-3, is GAGVSQSPSNKVTEKGKDVELRCDPISGHTALYWYRQSLGQGLEFLIYFQGNSAPDKSGLPSDRFSAERTGGSVSTLTIQRTQQEDSAVYLCASSLRERSTDTQYFGPGTRLTVL.

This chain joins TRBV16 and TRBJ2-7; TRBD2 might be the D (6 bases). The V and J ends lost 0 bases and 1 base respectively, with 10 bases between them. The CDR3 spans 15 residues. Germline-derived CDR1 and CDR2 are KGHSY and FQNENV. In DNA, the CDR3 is TGTGCCAGCAGCCAATCGACCGGGACTTCCTACGAGCAGTACTTC. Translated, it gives CASSQSTGTSYEQYF.

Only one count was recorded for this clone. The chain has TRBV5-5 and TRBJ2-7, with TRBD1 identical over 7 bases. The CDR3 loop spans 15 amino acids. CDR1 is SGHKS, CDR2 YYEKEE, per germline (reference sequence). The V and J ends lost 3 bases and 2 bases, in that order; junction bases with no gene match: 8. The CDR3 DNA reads TGTGCCAGCAGCTCCGGACAGGCCTACCCCTACGAGCAGTACTTC. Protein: CASSSGQAYPYEQYF. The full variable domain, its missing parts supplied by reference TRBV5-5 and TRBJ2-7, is DAGVTQSPTHLIKTRGQQVTLRCSPISGHKSVSWYQQVLGQGPQFIFQYYEKEERGRGNFPDRFSARQFPNYSSELNVNALLLGDSALYLCASSSGQAYPYEQYFGPGTRLTVT.

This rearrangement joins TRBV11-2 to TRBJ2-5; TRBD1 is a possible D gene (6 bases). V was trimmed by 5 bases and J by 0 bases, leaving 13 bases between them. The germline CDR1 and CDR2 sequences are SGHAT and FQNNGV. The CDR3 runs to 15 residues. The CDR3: CASSLARGYQETQYF. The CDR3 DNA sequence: TGTGCCAGCAGCCTAGCTAGGGGGTACCAAGAGACCCAGTACTTC.

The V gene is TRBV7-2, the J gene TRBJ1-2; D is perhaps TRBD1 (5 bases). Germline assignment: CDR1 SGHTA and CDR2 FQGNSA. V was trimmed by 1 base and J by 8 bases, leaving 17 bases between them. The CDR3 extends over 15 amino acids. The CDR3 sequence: CASSLGFSRQNGYTF. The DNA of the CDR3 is TGTGCCAGCAGCTTAGGTTTTAGTCGACAGAACGGCTACACCTTC. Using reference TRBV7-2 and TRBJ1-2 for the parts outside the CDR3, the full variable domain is GAGVSQSPSNKVTEKGKDVELRCDPISGHTALYWYRQSLGQGLEFLIYFQGNSAPDKSGLPSDRFSAERTGGSVSTLTIQRTQQEDSAVYLCASSLGFSRQNGYTFGSGTRLTVV.

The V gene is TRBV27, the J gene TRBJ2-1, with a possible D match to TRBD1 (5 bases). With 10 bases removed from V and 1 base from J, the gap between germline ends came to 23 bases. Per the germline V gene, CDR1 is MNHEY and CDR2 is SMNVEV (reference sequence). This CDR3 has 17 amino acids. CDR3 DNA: TGTGCCACCTCGATAAGTTGGGCAGGGCTATCCTACAATGAGCAGTTCTTC. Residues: CATSISWAGLSYNEQFF.

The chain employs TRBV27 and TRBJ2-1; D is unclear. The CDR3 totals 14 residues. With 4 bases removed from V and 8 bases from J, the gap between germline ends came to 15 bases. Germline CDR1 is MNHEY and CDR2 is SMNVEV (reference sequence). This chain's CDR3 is CASSSSLDSYEQFF. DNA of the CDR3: TGTGCCAGCAGTTCATCATTAGACTCCTATGAGCAGTTCTTC.

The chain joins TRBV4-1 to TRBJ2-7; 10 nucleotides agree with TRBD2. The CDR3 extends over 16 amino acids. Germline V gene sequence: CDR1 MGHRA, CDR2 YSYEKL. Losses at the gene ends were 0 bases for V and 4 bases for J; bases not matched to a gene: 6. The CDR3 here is CASSQDGASGSYEQYF. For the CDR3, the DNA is TGCGCCAGCAGCCAAGACGGAGCTAGCGGGAGTTACGAGCAGTACTTC.

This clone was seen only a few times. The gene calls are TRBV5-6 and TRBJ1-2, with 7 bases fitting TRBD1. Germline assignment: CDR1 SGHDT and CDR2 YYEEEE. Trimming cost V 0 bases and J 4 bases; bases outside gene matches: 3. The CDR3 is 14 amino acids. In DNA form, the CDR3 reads TGTGCCAGCAGCTTGGGACAGGGTAGCTATGGCTACACCTTC. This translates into CASSLGQGSYGYTF.

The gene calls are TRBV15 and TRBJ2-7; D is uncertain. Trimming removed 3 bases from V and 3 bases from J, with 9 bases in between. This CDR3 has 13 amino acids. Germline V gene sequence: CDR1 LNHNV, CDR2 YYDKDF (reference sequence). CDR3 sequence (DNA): TGTGCCACCAGCAGCGGGCGAGGCTACGAGCAGTACTTC. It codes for CATSSGRGYEQYF.

The CDR3 DNA sequence: TGCGCCAGCAGCTCTCCAGGGGATGGTGAAGCTTTCTTT. It is translated as CASSSPGDGEAFF. The V gene is TRBV5-1, the J gene TRBJ1-1, with D perhaps matching TRBD1 (6 bases). There are 13 residues in the CDR3. Trimming cost V 3 bases and J 7 bases, with 13 bases left between them. Germline values: CDR1 SGHRS, CDR2 YFSETQ.

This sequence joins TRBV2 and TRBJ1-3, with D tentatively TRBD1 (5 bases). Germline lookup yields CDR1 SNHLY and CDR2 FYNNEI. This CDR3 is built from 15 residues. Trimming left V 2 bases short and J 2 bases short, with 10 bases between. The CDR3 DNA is TGTGCCAGCAGTGAATTGTCAGGGACTGGAAACACCATATATTTT. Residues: CASSELSGTGNTIYF.

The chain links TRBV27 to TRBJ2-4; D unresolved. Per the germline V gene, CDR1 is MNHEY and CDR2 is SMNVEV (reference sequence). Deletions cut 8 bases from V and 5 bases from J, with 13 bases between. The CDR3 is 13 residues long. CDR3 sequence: CASGLASQNIQYF. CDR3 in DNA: TGTGCCAGCGGTCTGGCGTCCCAAAACATTCAGTACTTC.

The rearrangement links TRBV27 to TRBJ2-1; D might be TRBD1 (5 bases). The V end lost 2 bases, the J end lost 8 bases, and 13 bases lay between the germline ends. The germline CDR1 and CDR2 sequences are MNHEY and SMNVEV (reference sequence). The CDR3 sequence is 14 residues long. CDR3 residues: CASSLGYPRDEQFF. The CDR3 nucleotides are TGTGCCAGCAGTTTAGGCTACCCCAGGGATGAGCAGTTCTTC.

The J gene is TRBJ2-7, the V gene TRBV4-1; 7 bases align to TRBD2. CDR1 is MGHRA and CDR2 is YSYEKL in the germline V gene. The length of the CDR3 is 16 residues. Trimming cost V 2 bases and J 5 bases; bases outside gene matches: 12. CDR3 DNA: TGCGCCAGCAGCCAACGAGCAGCGGGAATCGGGGACGAGCAGTACTTC. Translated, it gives CASSQRAAGIGDEQYF.

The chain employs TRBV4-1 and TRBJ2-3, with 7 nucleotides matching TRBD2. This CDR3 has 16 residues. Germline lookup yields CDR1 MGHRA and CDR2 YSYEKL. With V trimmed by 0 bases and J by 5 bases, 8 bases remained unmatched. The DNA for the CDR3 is TGCGCCAGCAGCCAAGATGGGGCGGGAGCCGGAGATACGCAGTATTTT. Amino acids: CASSQDGAGAGDTQYF.

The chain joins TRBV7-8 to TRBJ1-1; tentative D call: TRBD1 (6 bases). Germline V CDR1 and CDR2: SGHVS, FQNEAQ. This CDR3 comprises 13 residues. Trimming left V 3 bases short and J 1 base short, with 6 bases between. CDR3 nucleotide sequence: TGTGCCAGCAGCTTGGACAGGAACACTGAAGCTTTCTTT. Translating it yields CASSLDRNTEAFF.

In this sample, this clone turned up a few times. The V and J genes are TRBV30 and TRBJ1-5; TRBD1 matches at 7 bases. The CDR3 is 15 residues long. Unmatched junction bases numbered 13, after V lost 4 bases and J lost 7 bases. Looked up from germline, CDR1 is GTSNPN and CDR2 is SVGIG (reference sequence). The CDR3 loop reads CAWNQGGAASQPQHF. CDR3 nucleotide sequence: TGTGCCTGGAACCAGGGGGGGGCCGCATCGCAGCCCCAGCATTTT.

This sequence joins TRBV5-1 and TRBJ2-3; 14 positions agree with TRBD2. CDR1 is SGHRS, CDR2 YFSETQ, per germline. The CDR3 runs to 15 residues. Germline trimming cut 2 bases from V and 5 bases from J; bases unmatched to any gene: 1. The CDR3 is CASSLGTSGRDTQYF. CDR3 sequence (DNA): TGCGCCAGCAGCTTAGGGACTAGCGGGAGAGATACGCAGTATTTT.